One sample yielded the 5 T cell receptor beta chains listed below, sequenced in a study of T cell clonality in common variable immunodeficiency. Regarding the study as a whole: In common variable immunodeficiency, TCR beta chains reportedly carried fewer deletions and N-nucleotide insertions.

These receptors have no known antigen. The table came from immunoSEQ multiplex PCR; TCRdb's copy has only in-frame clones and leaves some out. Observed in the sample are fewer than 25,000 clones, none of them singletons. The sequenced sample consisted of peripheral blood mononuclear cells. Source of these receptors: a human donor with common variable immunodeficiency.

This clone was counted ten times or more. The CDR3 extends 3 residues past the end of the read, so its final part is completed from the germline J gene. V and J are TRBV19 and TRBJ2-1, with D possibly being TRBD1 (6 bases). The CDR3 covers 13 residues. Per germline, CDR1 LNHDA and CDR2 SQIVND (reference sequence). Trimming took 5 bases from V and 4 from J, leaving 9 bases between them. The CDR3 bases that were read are TGTGCCAGTAGTGTAGGACAGTACAATGAG. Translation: CASSVGQYNE. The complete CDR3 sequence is CASSVGQYNEQFF.

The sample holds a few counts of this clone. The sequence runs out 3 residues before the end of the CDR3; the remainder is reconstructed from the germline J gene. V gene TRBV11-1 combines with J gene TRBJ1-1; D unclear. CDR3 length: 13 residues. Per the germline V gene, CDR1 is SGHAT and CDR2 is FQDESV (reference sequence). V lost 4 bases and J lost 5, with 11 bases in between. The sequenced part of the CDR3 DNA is TGTGCCAGCAGCTCCGGGGTTTTGACTGAA. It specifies CASSSGVLTE. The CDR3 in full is CASSSGVLTEAFF.

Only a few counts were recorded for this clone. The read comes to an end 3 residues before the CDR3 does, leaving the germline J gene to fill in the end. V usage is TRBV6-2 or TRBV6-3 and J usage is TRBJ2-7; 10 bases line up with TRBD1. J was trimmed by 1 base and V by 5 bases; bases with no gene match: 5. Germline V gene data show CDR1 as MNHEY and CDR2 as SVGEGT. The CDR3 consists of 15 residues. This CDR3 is CASSTGQGGSYEQYF. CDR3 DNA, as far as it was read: TGTGCCAGCAGTACCGGACAGGGGGGTTCCTACGAG.

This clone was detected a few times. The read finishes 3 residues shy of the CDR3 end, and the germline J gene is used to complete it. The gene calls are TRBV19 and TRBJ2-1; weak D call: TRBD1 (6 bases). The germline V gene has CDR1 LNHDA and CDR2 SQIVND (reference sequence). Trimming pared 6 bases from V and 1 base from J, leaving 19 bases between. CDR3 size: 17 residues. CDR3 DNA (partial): TGTGCCAGTAGCCTACAGGGAATTGTTGGGTCCTACAATGAG. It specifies CASSLQGIVGSYNE. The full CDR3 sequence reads CASSLQGIVGSYNEQFF.

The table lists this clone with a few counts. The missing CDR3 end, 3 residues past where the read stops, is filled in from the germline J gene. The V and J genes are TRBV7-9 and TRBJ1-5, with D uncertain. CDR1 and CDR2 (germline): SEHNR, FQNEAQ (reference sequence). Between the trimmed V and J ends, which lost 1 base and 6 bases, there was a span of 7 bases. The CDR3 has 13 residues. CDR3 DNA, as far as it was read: TGTGCCAGCAGCTTAGAAGGTGGTCAGCCC. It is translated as CASSLEGGQP. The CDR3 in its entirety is CASSLEGGQPQHF.